This T cell receptor (beta chain) was sequenced in a study of graft-versus-host responses after intestinal transplantation listed by TCRdb under 2021. For context, the study as a whole: Multivisceral, liver-intestinal, or isolated intestinal transplants were received by the recipients. A cohort of under 30 intestinal transplant recipients, including one retransplant, was enrolled, and a few patients lacking pretransplant specimens were excluded. A peak of at least 4% donor T cells among recipient peripheral blood mononuclear cells was the definition used for donor T cell macrochimerism. To identify alloreactive clones, pre-transplant mixed lymphocyte reaction products were sequenced and then compared with unstimulated pre-transplant donor and recipient T cells. Rather than being sequenced by the commercial service, samples from a few later patients were sequenced in-house on an Illumina MiSeq and processed with MiXCR. Anti-thymocyte globulin induction was given to all recipients, followed by maintenance tacrolimus and steroids for around three years. After intestinal transplantation, graft-versus-host and host-versus-graft alloreactive T cell clones were followed in the graft, circulation and bone marrow using bulk TCR-beta CDR3 sequencing.

Intraepithelial and lamina propria lymphocytes were isolated from graft specimens using dithiothreitol, EDTA incubations and collagenase D digestion. Bulk TCR-beta sequencing was performed on serial intestinal graft biopsy specimens collected as late as 600 days after transplant. General study outcomes and caveats: The conclusions were limited by the relatively low number and heterogeneity of the intestinal transplant patients. High GvH to HvG T cell clonal ratios were observed in the allografts of patients with donor T cell macrochimerism. Early after transplant, declines in HvG clones were associated with peak levels of circulating GvH clones. GvH clones were detected in recipient bone marrow, and some of these GvH clones were observed earlier in ileal mucosa or blood, consistent with an intestinal mucosal origin.

As for this clone: It lacks a known antigen. Base qualities are not provided; no much larger clone lies one nucleotide away.

The library came from the immunoSEQ multiplex PCR assay. High-throughput TCR-beta CDR3 sequencing of genomic DNA from most patients was performed by Adaptive Biotechnologies. The authors' analysis ran thus. Adaptive's ImmunoSEQ software supplied the TCR sequencing data for around 19 patients, while MiXCR and VDJtools were used to process a few other patients. Because the origin of CDR3 nucleotide sequences shared between donor and recipient could not be assigned, those sequences were removed. At least 2-fold expansion over unstimulated cells and a minimum CFSE-low frequency of 0.002% (template counts) or 0.001% (read counts) were required for clones to be classified as alloreactive. Mappable clones were those detected in sequenced pre-transplant spleen, lymph node, or MLR CFSE-low populations of the donor or recipient. Cumulative frequency of alloreactive clones was calculated as a percentage of all sequences weighted by copy number. Here the immuneACCESS table is served through TCRdb, limited to in-frame sequences with V and J called. Missing clones are a known gap in these copies; in checked studies unresolved V genes cover under half, and the rest lacks a known reason. V, J and clone size reflect that table, while D and trimming were determined from the DNA. The sample table contains 9,000 to 10,000 clones; only one count was recorded for 86% of them. The ten largest clonotypes hold over 4% of the sample.

Per the germline V gene, KGHSH is the CDR1 and LQKENI is the CDR2. A distance of 16 bases separates the germline ends of V and J, which lose 3 bases and 7 bases respectively. From cysteine to phenylalanine, the CDR3 is 14 amino acids long. Only the CDR3 region is kept as DNA, spanning 42 bases read in frame from base 1. In this chain, TRBV18 is recombined with TRBJ2-7; the D gene lacks a confident call. This clonotype was obtained from a human patient who received an intestinal transplant, so some T cells may come from the graft donor. The input for sequencing was ileum tissue, taken around 24 months after intestinal transplantation. The CDR3 reads as follows: CASSPRSEVGEQYF. The DNA reads as follows: TGTGCCAGCTCACCTAGGAGCGAGGTTGGGGAGCAGTACTTC.